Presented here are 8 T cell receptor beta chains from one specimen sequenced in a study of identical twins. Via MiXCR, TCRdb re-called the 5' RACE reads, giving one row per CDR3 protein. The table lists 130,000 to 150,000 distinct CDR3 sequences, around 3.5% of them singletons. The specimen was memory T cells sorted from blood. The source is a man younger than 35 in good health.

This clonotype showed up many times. In nucleotides, the CDR3 is TGCAGTGCTGGGTCCGACAGGGGATGGGGAGAGACCCAGTACTTC. This sequence encodes CSAGSDRGWGETQYF. The rearrangement joins TRBV20-1 to TRBJ2-5; TRBD1 aligns across 8 bases. Trimming at V came to 5 bases and at J to 4 bases, leaving 12 bases not matched to a gene. CDR1 is DFQATT, CDR2 SNEGSKA, per germline (reference sequence). The CDR3 is 15 residues long.

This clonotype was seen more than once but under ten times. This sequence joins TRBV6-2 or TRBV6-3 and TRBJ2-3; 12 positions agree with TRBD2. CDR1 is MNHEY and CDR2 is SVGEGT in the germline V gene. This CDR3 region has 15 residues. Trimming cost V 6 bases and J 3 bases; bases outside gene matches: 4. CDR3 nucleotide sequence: TGTGCCAGCAGGACTAGCGGGAGCGGTACAGATACGCAGTATTTT. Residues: CASRTSGSGTDTQYF.

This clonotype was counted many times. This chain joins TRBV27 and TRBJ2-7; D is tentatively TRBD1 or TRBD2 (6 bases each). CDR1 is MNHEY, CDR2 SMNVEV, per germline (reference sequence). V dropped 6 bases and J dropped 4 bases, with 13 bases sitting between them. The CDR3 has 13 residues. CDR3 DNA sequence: TGTGCCAGCAGCCCCCGGGGGCAGTACGAGCAGTACTTC. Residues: CASSPRGQYEQYF.

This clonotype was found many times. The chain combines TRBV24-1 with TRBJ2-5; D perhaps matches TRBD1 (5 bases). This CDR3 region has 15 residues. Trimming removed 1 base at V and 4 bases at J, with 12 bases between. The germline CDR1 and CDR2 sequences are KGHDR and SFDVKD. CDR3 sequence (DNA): TGTGCCACCAGTGATTTAAGGGGAAGTGGAGAGACCCAGTACTTC. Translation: CATSDLRGSGETQYF.

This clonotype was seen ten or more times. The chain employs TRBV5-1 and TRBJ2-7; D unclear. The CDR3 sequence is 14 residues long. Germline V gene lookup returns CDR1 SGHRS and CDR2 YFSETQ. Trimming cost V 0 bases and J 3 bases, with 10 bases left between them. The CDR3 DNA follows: TGCGCCAGCAGCTTGGATGCGAGGAACTACGAGCAGTACGTC. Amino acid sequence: CASSLDARNYEQYV.

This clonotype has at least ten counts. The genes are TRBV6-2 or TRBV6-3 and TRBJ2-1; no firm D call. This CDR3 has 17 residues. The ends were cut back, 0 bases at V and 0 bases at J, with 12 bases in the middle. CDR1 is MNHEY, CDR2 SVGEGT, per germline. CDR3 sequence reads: CASSYSIEHSSYNEQFF. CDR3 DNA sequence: TGTGCCAGCAGTTACTCGATTGAGCACAGCTCCTACAATGAGCAGTTCTTC.

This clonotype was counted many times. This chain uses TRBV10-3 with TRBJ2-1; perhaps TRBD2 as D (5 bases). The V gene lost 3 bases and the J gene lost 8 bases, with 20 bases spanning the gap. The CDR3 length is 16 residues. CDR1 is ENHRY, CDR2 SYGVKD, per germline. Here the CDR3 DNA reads TGTGCCATCAGTGAACGGGAACTAGTGTCACGCGATGAGCAGTTCTTC. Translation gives CAISERELVSRDEQFF.

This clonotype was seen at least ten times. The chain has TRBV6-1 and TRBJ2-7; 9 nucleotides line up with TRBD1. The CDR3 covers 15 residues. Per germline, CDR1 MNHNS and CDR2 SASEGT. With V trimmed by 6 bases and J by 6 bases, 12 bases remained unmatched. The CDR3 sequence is CASRSTGGRGLEQYF. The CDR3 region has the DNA TGTGCCAGCAGATCAACAGGGGGCAGAGGCCTCGAGCAGTACTTC.